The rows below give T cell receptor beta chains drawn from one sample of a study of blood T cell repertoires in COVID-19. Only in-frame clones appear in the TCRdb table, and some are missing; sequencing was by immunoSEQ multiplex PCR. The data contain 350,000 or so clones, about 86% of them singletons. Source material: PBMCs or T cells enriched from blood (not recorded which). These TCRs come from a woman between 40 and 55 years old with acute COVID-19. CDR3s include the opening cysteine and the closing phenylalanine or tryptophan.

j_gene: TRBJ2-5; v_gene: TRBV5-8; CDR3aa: CASSLGLQRRTQETQYF
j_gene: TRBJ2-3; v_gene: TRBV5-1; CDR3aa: CASSLGGTHGADTQYF
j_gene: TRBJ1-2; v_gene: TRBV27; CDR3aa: CASSFTGRTTAFNYGYTF
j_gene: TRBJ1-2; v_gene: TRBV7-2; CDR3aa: CASSQGRGEGGYTF
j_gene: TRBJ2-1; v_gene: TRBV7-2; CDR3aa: CASSHVRVQGANEQFF
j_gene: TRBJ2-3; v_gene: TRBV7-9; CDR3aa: CASSLQGDTDTQYF
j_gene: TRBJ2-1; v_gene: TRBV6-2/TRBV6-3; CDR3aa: CASSTRGAGNNEQFF
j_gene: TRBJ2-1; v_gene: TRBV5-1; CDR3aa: CASSLGDRGTRRYNEQFF
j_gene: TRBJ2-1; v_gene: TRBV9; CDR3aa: CASSVGPDPSLAGDNEQFF
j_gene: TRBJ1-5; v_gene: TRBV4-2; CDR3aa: CASSQDDRGNQPQHF
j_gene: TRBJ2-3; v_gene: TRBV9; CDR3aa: CASSVRQGSSGTDTQYF
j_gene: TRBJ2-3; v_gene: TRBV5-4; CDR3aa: CASSFRSGSVDTQYF
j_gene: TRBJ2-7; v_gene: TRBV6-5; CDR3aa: CASSPVGQGVEQYF
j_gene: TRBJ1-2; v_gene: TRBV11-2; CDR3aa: CASSLGTGPYGYTF
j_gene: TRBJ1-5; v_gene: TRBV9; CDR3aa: CASSVEGALNQPQHF
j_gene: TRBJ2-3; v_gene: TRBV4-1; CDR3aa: CASSLPQDTQYF